These T cell receptor beta chains were read from a single sample in a study of T cells after yellow fever vaccination. Each CDR3 protein gets one entry after TCRdb re-called the 5' RACE reads with MiXCR. The data hold approximately 34,000 distinct CDR3 sequences, with 8% to 11% observed a single time. The sequencing here drew on PBMCs, either bulk or a sorted T-cell subset (CD4+, CD8+, memory, or dextramer-sorted; not recorded which), taken around 15 days after the first yellow fever vaccination. These TCRs come from a man aged 18 to 35 who received the YFV17D yellow fever vaccine. Both conserved end residues are part of each CDR3. D genes are given only for firm matches. Expanded clones get a size class; other rows say once, few or many, or leave the size out.

v_gene: TRBV6-1
d_gene: -
j_gene: TRBJ1-2
len: 13
abundance: many
CDR3aa: CASSPGRRNGYTF
CDR3nt: TGTGCCAGCAGCCCCGGTAGAAGAAATGGCTACACCTTC

v_gene: TRBV5-1
d_gene: TRBD2
j_gene: TRBJ2-2
len: 16
abundance: many
CDR3aa: CASSPRGGTNTGELFF
CDR3nt: TGCGCCAGCAGCCCCCGGGGGGGGACGAACACCGGGGAGCTGTTTTTT

v_gene: TRBV12-3/TRBV12-4
d_gene: -
j_gene: TRBJ2-5
len: 12
abundance: many
CDR3aa: CASSLSHGTQYF
CDR3nt: TGTGCCAGCAGTTTATCCCATGGGACCCAGTACTTC

v_gene: TRBV6-6
d_gene: TRBD1
j_gene: TRBJ2-5
len: 12
abundance: medium-sized
CDR3aa: CASSAGGGSQYF
CDR3nt: TGTGCCAGCAGTGCAGGGGGCGGGTCCCAGTACTTC

v_gene: TRBV18
d_gene: -
j_gene: TRBJ1-1
len: 14
abundance: many
CDR3aa: CASSSQGLNTEAFF
CDR3nt: TGTGCCAGCTCCTCCCAGGGACTGAACACTGAAGCTTTCTTT

v_gene: TRBV7-2
d_gene: TRBD1
j_gene: TRBJ1-2
len: 15
abundance: many
CDR3aa: CASSPSQTGLGGYTF
CDR3nt: TGTGCCAGCAGCCCCTCCCAGACAGGGTTAGGTGGCTACACCTTC

v_gene: TRBV20-1
d_gene: TRBD2
j_gene: TRBJ2-7
len: 14
abundance: many
CDR3aa: CSARGTSVNYEQYF
CDR3nt: TGCAGTGCTAGAGGGACTAGCGTAAATTACGAGCAGTACTTC

v_gene: TRBV5-4
d_gene: TRBD1
j_gene: TRBJ2-1
len: 16
abundance: few
CDR3aa: CASSSTDRGSYNEQFF
CDR3nt: TGTGCCAGCAGCTCTACCGACAGGGGATCCTACAATGAGCAGTTCTTC

v_gene: TRBV6-2/TRBV6-3
d_gene: TRBD1
j_gene: TRBJ2-3
len: 17
abundance: many
CDR3aa: CASSVQPPDRAPDTQYF
CDR3nt: TGTGCCAGCAGCGTACAACCTCCGGACAGGGCCCCAGATACGCAGTATTTT

v_gene: TRBV12-3/TRBV12-4
d_gene: -
j_gene: TRBJ1-5
len: 15
abundance: many
CDR3aa: CASSPKKGSNQPQHF
CDR3nt: TGTGCCAGCAGCCCTAAGAAGGGTAGCAATCAGCCCCAGCATTTT

v_gene: TRBV5-1
d_gene: -
j_gene: TRBJ1-5
len: 16
abundance: many
CDR3aa: CASSLATSGGADTQHF
CDR3nt: TGCGCCAGCAGCTTGGCCACTAGCGGGGGGGCAGATACGCAGCATTTT

v_gene: TRBV7-2
d_gene: TRBD1
j_gene: TRBJ1-4
len: 15
abundance: -
CDR3aa: CASSPPGQGREKLFF
CDR3nt: TGTGCCAGCAGCCCGCCCGGACAGGGTCGAGAAAAACTGTTTTTT

v_gene: TRBV6-5
d_gene: -
j_gene: TRBJ2-3
len: 15
abundance: many
CDR3aa: CASSYRTGSTDTQYF
CDR3nt: TGTGCCAGCAGTTACCGAACAGGTAGCACAGATACGCAGTATTTT

v_gene: TRBV20-1
d_gene: -
j_gene: TRBJ2-5
len: 9
abundance: many
CDR3aa: CRPSGTQYF
CDR3nt: TGCAGACCTTCGGGGACCCAGTACTTC

v_gene: TRBV10-3
d_gene: TRBD2
j_gene: TRBJ2-3
len: 15
abundance: -
CDR3aa: CAISVGGGYTDTQYF
CDR3nt: TGTGCCATCAGTGTTGGCGGGGGATACACAGATACGCAGTATTTT

v_gene: TRBV5-4
d_gene: -
j_gene: TRBJ2-3
len: 15
abundance: few
CDR3aa: CASSHDNSGLDTQYF
CDR3nt: TGTGCCAGCAGCCACGACAATAGCGGTCTAGATACGCAGTATTTT

v_gene: TRBV6-2/TRBV6-3
d_gene: -
j_gene: TRBJ1-1
len: 15
abundance: many
CDR3aa: CASRPQGPAITEAFF
CDR3nt: TGTGCCAGCAGACCCCAGGGTCCCGCGATCACTGAAGCTTTCTTT

v_gene: TRBV6-4
d_gene: TRBD2
j_gene: TRBJ2-1
len: 15
abundance: medium-sized
CDR3aa: CASSGTSGTYNEQFF
CDR3nt: TGTGCCAGCAGTGGGACTAGCGGAACCTACAATGAGCAGTTCTTC